The clone carrying this T cell receptor beta chain was picked up a small number of times. This record belongs to a study of cytomegalovirus exposure and HLA in healthy donors. A multiplex PCR was run with 60 Vbeta primers and 13 Jbeta primers. Here immunoSEQ multiplex PCR was the method, and the copy in TCRdb shows in-frame clones only, minus some. The data hold more than 80,000 clones, with roughly three quarters observed a single time. CDR1 and CDR2 from the germline V gene are SNHLY and FYNNEI. V lost 8 bases to trimming and J lost 1 base, with 9 bases between them. The CDR3 has 12 amino acids. J is TRBJ2-7 and V is TRBV2; no reliable D call. Sequencing was done on a sample of PBMCs. The sequence came from a woman in her sixties or seventies in good health and CMV-seropositive. DNA of the CDR3: TGTGCCAGCGGAGAGGTTTCCTACGAGCAGTACTTC. It translates to CASGEVSYEQYF.